A selection of T cell receptor beta chains follows, all from one sample in a study of cytomegalovirus exposure and HLA in healthy donors. Using immunoSEQ multiplex PCR, the repertoire was profiled, and TCRdb retains in-frame clones only, with some absent. The sample consists of roughly 190,000 clones, roughly 68% of them appearing once. Sequenced: PBMCs. The receptors were gathered from a woman under 40 in good health and CMV-seronegative. Each CDR3 is given with its conserved first and last residue. The D gene is left open where the match is weak. A row's size may be missing; if present it is once, few, many or a size class.

j_gene: TRBJ2-3
abundance: NA
v_gene: TRBV19
d_gene: TRBD1
CDR3nt: TGTGCCAGTAGTCTAATGACAGGGGCGGATACGCAGTATTTT
CDR3aa: CASSLMTGADTQYF

j_gene: TRBJ2-7
abundance: few
v_gene: TRBV7-9
d_gene: TRBD2
CDR3nt: TGTGCCAGCAGCTCGACTAGCGGGGGCTACGAGCAGTACTTC
CDR3aa: CASSSTSGGYEQYF

j_gene: TRBJ1-2
abundance: few
v_gene: TRBV7-2
d_gene: TRBD1
CDR3nt: TGTGCCAGCAGCTCAGGACAGGAGTGGATGGGCTACACCTTC
CDR3aa: CASSSGQEWMGYTF

j_gene: TRBJ2-7
abundance: NA
v_gene: TRBV6-1
d_gene: NA
CDR3nt: TGTGCCAGCAAGAGGGACTGGTACGAGCAGTACTTC
CDR3aa: CASKRDWYEQYF

j_gene: TRBJ2-7
abundance: NA
v_gene: TRBV6-6
d_gene: NA
CDR3nt: TGTGCCAGCAGTTCCCAGGGTATCCGTCCTCCCGAGCAGTACTTC
CDR3aa: CASSSQGIRPPEQYF

j_gene: TRBJ1-5
abundance: NA
v_gene: TRBV18
d_gene: TRBD1
CDR3nt: TGTGCCAGCTCACCCTACAGAGGGACAGGGGCCGACTATAGCAATCAGCCCCAGCATTTT
CDR3aa: CASSPYRGTGADYSNQPQHF

j_gene: TRBJ2-7
abundance: NA
v_gene: TRBV28
d_gene: TRBD2
CDR3nt: TGTGCCAGCAATCCCGGGACTACCTACGAGCAGTACTTC
CDR3aa: CASNPGTTYEQYF

j_gene: TRBJ2-7
abundance: once
v_gene: TRBV5-1
d_gene: TRBD1
CDR3nt: TGCGCCAGCAGCTTTGACAGGGCCTACGAGCAGTACTTC
CDR3aa: CASSFDRAYEQYF

j_gene: TRBJ2-5
abundance: NA
v_gene: TRBV2
d_gene: TRBD1
CDR3nt: TGTGCCACCCAGACAGGGGAAGGGGCCCAGTACTTC
CDR3aa: CATQTGEGAQYF

j_gene: TRBJ2-7
abundance: NA
v_gene: TRBV5-1
d_gene: TRBD2
CDR3nt: TGCGCCAGCAGCTTGGCCGGGACTAGCATGGCCTACGAGCAGTACTTC
CDR3aa: CASSLAGTSMAYEQYF

j_gene: TRBJ1-2
abundance: NA
v_gene: TRBV18
d_gene: TRBD1
CDR3nt: TGTGCCAGCTCACCGCCCACAGGGGTAGGGGGCTACACCTTC
CDR3aa: CASSPPTGVGGYTF

j_gene: TRBJ2-1
abundance: NA
v_gene: TRBV7-9
d_gene: TRBD1
CDR3nt: TGTGCCAGCAGCTTTTTTACAGGGGGACTGAGTGAGCAGTTCTTC
CDR3aa: CASSFFTGGLSEQFF

j_gene: TRBJ1-1
abundance: NA
v_gene: TRBV5-1
d_gene: NA
CDR3nt: TGCGCCAGCAGCCTACGGGGGGATACTGAAGCTTTCTTT
CDR3aa: CASSLRGDTEAFF

j_gene: TRBJ2-7
abundance: NA
v_gene: TRBV7-2
d_gene: NA
CDR3nt: TGTGCCAGCAGCTTAAGTGGGCAGGTCCAGTACGAGCAGTACTTC
CDR3aa: CASSLSGQVQYEQYF

j_gene: TRBJ2-1
abundance: once
v_gene: TRBV11-2
d_gene: TRBD2
CDR3nt: TGTGCCAGCAGCTTAAGCCCCCGGCGAGCGGGAGTTCTGGGTGAGCAGTTCTTC
CDR3aa: CASSLSPRRAGVLGEQFF

j_gene: TRBJ2-1
abundance: few
v_gene: TRBV4-3
d_gene: TRBD2
CDR3nt: TGCGCCAGCAGCCGAGTGACTAGCGGGAGGGCCTACAATGAGCAGTTCTTC
CDR3aa: CASSRVTSGRAYNEQFF

j_gene: TRBJ2-1
abundance: NA
v_gene: TRBV2
d_gene: TRBD2
CDR3nt: TGTGCCAGCAGGAAGGACGAGAAGGGGCTAGCGGGAGTCAATGAGCAGTTCTTC
CDR3aa: CASRKDEKGLAGVNEQFF

j_gene: TRBJ2-3
abundance: NA
v_gene: TRBV7-9
d_gene: NA
CDR3nt: TGTGCCAGCAGCTTAAGCACCACAGATACGCAGTATTTT
CDR3aa: CASSLSTTDTQYF

j_gene: TRBJ2-1
abundance: NA
v_gene: TRBV4-1
d_gene: TRBD2
CDR3nt: TGCGCCAGCAGCCCCCGACAACTAGCGGGTCCAAGGAATGAGCAGTTCTTC
CDR3aa: CASSPRQLAGPRNEQFF

j_gene: TRBJ2-3
abundance: few
v_gene: TRBV29-1
d_gene: NA
CDR3nt: TGCAGCGTTCAACTAGTTGCGGATACGCAGTATTTT
CDR3aa: CSVQLVADTQYF

j_gene: TRBJ2-1
abundance: NA
v_gene: TRBV29-1
d_gene: NA
CDR3nt: TGCAGCGTTCTGGGCCGCTCCTACAATGAGCAGTTCTTC
CDR3aa: CSVLGRSYNEQFF

j_gene: TRBJ2-7
abundance: NA
v_gene: TRBV6-6
d_gene: TRBD2
CDR3nt: TGTGCCAGCAGTTACTCCGGGGCGGGAGGGCCAAAGTACTTC
CDR3aa: CASSYSGAGGPKYF

j_gene: TRBJ2-1
abundance: NA
v_gene: TRBV13
d_gene: TRBD2
CDR3nt: TGTGCCAGCAGACCCTTGCTGGCGGGAGGGCGGAATGAGCAGTTCTTC
CDR3aa: CASRPLLAGGRNEQFF

j_gene: TRBJ2-5
abundance: once
v_gene: TRBV5-4
d_gene: TRBD2
CDR3nt: TGTGCCAGCAGCTCCTACGGACTAGCGGGGGAGAAGACCCAGTACTTC
CDR3aa: CASSSYGLAGEKTQYF

j_gene: TRBJ1-1
abundance: NA
v_gene: TRBV4-2
d_gene: NA
CDR3nt: TGTGCCAGCAGCCAAGAAGGGGGTTTGAACACTGAAGCTTTCTTT
CDR3aa: CASSQEGGLNTEAFF

j_gene: TRBJ2-7
abundance: NA
v_gene: TRBV9
d_gene: TRBD1
CDR3nt: TGTGCCAGCAGCTTTGGACAGGGGGTCTACGAGCAGTACTTC
CDR3aa: CASSFGQGVYEQYF

j_gene: TRBJ2-7
abundance: NA
v_gene: TRBV4-1
d_gene: NA
CDR3nt: TGCGCCAGCAGCCAAGAGTCGGGGATCTACGAGCAGTACTTC
CDR3aa: CASSQESGIYEQYF

j_gene: TRBJ1-6
abundance: NA
v_gene: TRBV6-6
d_gene: NA
CDR3nt: TGTGCCAGCACCTTCGGGCGGGATAAGGCCCTCCACTTT
CDR3aa: CASTFGRDKALHF

j_gene: TRBJ1-2
abundance: few
v_gene: TRBV18
d_gene: TRBD1
CDR3nt: TGTGCCAGCTCACCAACAACAGGGGGTCGAGGCTACACCTTC
CDR3aa: CASSPTTGGRGYTF

j_gene: TRBJ1-3
abundance: few
v_gene: TRBV30
d_gene: TRBD1
CDR3nt: TGTGCCTGGGCCGGGGACAGGGTAAACACCATATATTTT
CDR3aa: CAWAGDRVNTIYF

j_gene: TRBJ2-2
abundance: NA
v_gene: TRBV4-2
d_gene: NA
CDR3nt: TGTGCCAGCAGCCAAGATCGGGGGGCGGACACCGGGGAGCTGTTTTTT
CDR3aa: CASSQDRGADTGELFF

j_gene: TRBJ1-1
abundance: NA
v_gene: TRBV6-1
d_gene: TRBD1
CDR3nt: TGTGCCAGCAGTGCGCCGGGACAGGGGAGGACTGAAGCTTTCTTT
CDR3aa: CASSAPGQGRTEAFF

j_gene: TRBJ1-1
abundance: few
v_gene: TRBV18
d_gene: TRBD1
CDR3nt: TGTGCCAGCTCACCCTTGGCGTTCCGGGACAGCGAACCTAACACTGAAGCTTTCTTT
CDR3aa: CASSPLAFRDSEPNTEAFF

j_gene: TRBJ1-2
abundance: many
v_gene: TRBV5-6
d_gene: NA
CDR3nt: TGTGCCAGCAGCTTGGGAAGGACAGCCAAGCTCTTC
CDR3aa: CASSLGRTAKLF

j_gene: TRBJ2-1
abundance: NA
v_gene: TRBV7-2
d_gene: TRBD2
CDR3nt: TGTGCCAGCAGCTTAGTAGCGGGAGGGCACGGTGAGCAGTTCTTC
CDR3aa: CASSLVAGGHGEQFF

j_gene: TRBJ2-7
abundance: NA
v_gene: TRBV6-5
d_gene: TRBD2
CDR3nt: TGTGCCAGCAGTTACAGACTAGCGTCCGAGCAGTACTTC
CDR3aa: CASSYRLASEQYF

j_gene: TRBJ2-7
abundance: few
v_gene: TRBV28
d_gene: NA
CDR3nt: TGTGCCAGCTTGGGCGGGCTATCCGAGCAGTACTTC
CDR3aa: CASLGGLSEQYF

j_gene: TRBJ2-3
abundance: NA
v_gene: TRBV7-3
d_gene: NA
CDR3nt: TGTGCCAGCACGTGGGGGCCAGATACGCAGTATTTT
CDR3aa: CASTWGPDTQYF

j_gene: TRBJ2-7
abundance: NA
v_gene: TRBV9
d_gene: TRBD2
CDR3nt: TGTGCCAGCAGCGTAGGGGCCGCGGGAGCCCCCTACGAGCAGTACTTC
CDR3aa: CASSVGAAGAPYEQYF

j_gene: TRBJ1-2
abundance: NA
v_gene: TRBV25-1
d_gene: TRBD1
CDR3nt: TGTGCCAGCAGCCAATCCGGGACAGCTACTAACTATGGCTACACCTTC
CDR3aa: CASSQSGTATNYGYTF

j_gene: TRBJ2-1
abundance: NA
v_gene: TRBV4-3
d_gene: NA
CDR3nt: TGCGCCAGCAGCCAAGAGGTGGAGATCACGTACAATGAGCAGTTCTTC
CDR3aa: CASSQEVEITYNEQFF

j_gene: TRBJ1-2
abundance: NA
v_gene: TRBV6-4
d_gene: NA
CDR3nt: TGTGCCAGCAGTGACTGGGCAGGCTCTAACTATGGCTACACCTTC
CDR3aa: CASSDWAGSNYGYTF